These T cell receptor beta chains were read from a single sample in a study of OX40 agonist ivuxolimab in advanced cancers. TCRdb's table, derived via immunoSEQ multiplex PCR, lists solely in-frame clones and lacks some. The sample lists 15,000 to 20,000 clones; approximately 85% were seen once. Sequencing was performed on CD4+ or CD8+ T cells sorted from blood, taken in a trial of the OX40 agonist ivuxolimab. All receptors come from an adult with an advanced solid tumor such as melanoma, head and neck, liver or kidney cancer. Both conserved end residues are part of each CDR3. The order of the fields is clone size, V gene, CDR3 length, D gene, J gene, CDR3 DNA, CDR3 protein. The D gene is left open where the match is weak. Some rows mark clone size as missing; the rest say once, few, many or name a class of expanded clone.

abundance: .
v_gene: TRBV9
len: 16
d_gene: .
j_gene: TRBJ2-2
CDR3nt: TGTGCCAGCAGCGTAAAGGGGAGTACGAACACCGGGGAGCTGTTTTTT
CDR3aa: CASSVKGSTNTGELFF

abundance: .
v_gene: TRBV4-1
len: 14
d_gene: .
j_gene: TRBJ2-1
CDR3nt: TGCGCCAGCAGCGCAGGCATGGGTGTGAATGAGCAGTTCTTC
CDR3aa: CASSAGMGVNEQFF

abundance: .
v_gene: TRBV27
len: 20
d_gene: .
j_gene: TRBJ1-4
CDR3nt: TGTGCCAGCAGGATGCAGTCAGGGCCTAAGGGGGTTGCAACTAATGAAAAACTGTTTTTT
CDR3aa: CASRMQSGPKGVATNEKLFF

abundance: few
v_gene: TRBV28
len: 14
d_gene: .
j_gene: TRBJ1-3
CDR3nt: TGTGCCATACGCCCACCGGGGCCTGGAAACACCATATATTTT
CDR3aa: CAIRPPGPGNTIYF

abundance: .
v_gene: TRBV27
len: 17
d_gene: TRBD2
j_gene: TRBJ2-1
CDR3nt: TGTGCCAGCAGTTTTATAGGCGGGAGCCCCGTCTACAATGAGCAGTTCTTC
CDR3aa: CASSFIGGSPVYNEQFF

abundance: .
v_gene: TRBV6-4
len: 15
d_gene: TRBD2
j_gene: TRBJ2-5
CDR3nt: TGTGCCAGCAGTCAAACTAGCGGGACACAAGAGACCCAGTACTTC
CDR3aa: CASSQTSGTQETQYF

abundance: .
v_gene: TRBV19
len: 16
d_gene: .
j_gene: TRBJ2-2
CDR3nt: TGTGCCAGTAGTATCGGGGATAGACGGGGCACCGGGGAGCTGTTTTTT
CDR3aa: CASSIGDRRGTGELFF

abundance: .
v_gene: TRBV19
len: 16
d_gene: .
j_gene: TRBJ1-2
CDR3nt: TGTGCCAGTAGCTTTAGATGGGTCTCTCGCAAGTCCGGCTACACCTTC
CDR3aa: CASSFRWVSRKSGYTF

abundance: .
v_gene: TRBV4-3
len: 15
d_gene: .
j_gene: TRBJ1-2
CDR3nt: TGCGCCAGCAGACCCGGGACTCAGGGGATAGATGGCTACACCTTC
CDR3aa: CASRPGTQGIDGYTF

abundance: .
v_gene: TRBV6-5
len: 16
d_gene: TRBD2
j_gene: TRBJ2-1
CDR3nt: TGTGCCAGCAGTTTTGAGGGGACTAGCGGGAACAATGAGCAGTTCTTC
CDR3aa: CASSFEGTSGNNEQFF

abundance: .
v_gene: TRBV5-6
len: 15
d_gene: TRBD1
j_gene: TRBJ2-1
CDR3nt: TGTGCCAGCAGCCCCGAGGGACAGGCCTACAATGAGCAGTTCTTC
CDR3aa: CASSPEGQAYNEQFF

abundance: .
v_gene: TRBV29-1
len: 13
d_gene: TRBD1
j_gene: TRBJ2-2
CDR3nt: TGCAGCGCCCGGACAGGAATGGCCGGGGAGCTGTTTTTT
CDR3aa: CSARTGMAGELFF

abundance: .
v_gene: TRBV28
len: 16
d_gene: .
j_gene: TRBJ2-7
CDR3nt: TGTGCCAGCAGTTTATGGGGTTGGGGAGCCGGGTACGAGCAGTACTTC
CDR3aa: CASSLWGWGAGYEQYF

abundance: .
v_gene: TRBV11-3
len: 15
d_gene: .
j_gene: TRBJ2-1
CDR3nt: TGTGCCAGCAGCTTAGAGCCTCTCCCATCCAATGAGCAGTTCTTC
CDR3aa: CASSLEPLPSNEQFF

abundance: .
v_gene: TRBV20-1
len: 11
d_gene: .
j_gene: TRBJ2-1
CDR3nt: TGCAGTGCTAGAGGGGGACATGAGCAGTTCTTC
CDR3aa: CSARGGHEQFF

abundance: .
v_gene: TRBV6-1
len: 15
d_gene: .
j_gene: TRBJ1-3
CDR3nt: TGTGCCAGCAGGGACTCCCACTACTCTGGAAACACCATATATTTT
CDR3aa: CASRDSHYSGNTIYF

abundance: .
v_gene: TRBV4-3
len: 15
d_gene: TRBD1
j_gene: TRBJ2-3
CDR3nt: TGCGCCAGCAGCCAAGTGGGACAGGGGACAGATACGCAGTATTTT
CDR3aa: CASSQVGQGTDTQYF

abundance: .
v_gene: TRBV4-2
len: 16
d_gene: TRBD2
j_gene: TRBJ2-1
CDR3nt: TGTGCCAGCAGCCAAGATAGGACTAGCGGGAGGGTAGGGCAGTTCTTC
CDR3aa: CASSQDRTSGRVGQFF

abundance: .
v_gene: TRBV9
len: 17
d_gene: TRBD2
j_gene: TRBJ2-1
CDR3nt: TGTGCCAGCAGCGTAGGGTCCCGACTAGCGGGGTACAATGAGCAGTTCTTC
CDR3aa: CASSVGSRLAGYNEQFF

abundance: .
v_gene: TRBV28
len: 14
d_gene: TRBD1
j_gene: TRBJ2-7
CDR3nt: TGTGCCAGCAGGCCAGGGGGCGTAGTATACGAGCAGTACTTC
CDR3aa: CASRPGGVVYEQYF

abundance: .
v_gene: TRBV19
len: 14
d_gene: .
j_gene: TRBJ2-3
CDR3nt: TGTGCCAGTAGTATCATAGAGAACGCAGATACGCAGTATTTT
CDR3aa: CASSIIENADTQYF

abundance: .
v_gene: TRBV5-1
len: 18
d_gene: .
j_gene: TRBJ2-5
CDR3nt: TGCGCCAGCAGCTTGGCCGGGGATGTACTCAAGTACCAAGAGACCCAGTACTTC
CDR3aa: CASSLAGDVLKYQETQYF

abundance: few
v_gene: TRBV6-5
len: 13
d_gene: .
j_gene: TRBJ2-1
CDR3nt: TGTGCCAGCAGTTACTCGAGACAGAATGAGCAGTTCTTC
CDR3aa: CASSYSRQNEQFF

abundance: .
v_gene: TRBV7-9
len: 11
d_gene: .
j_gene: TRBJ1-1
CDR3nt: TGTGCCAGCAGCACGAACACTGAAGCTTTCTTT
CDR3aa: CASSTNTEAFF

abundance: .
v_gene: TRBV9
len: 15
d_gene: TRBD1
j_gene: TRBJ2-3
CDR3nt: TGTGCCAGCAGCGTATCCGGGACAGAGGGGGATACGCAGTATTTT
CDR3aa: CASSVSGTEGDTQYF

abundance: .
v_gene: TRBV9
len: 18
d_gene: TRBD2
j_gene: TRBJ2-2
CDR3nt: TGTGCCAGCAGCGTTTCGGTAGCGGGAGTGACGAACACCGGGGAGCTGTTTTTT
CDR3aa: CASSVSVAGVTNTGELFF

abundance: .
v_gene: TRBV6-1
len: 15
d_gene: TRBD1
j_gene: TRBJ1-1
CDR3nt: TGTGCCAGCAGTGATTTCCTGGGAGGGGGCTGGGTGGCTTTCTTT
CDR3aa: CASSDFLGGGWVAFF

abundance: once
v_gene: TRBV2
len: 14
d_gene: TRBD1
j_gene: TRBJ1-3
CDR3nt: TGTGCCAAAACAGGGGGCACTTCTGGAAACACCATATATTTT
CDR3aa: CAKTGGTSGNTIYF

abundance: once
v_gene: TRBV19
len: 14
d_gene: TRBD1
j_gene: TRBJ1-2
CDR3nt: TGTGCCAGTAGTATCCCCGGGACAGCGTATGGCTACACCTTC
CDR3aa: CASSIPGTAYGYTF

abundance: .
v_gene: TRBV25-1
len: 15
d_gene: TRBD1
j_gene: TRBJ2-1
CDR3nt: TGTGCCAGCAGTGATTGGGACAGGGTAGCCGATGAGCAGTTCTTC
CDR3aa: CASSDWDRVADEQFF

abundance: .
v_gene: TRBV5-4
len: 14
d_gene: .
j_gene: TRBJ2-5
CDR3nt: TGTGCCAGCAGCTTGGGGCAGGATTACGAGACCCAGTACTTC
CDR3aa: CASSLGQDYETQYF

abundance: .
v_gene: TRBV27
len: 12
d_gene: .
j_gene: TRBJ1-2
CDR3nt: TGTGCCACCTTCAGGGCCCCGGCTGGCTACACCTTC
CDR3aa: CATFRAPAGYTF

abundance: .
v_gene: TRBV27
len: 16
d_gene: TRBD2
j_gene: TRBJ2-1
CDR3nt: TGTGCCAGCAGTATAACCGGGACTAGCGGTTACAATGAGCAGTTCTTC
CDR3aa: CASSITGTSGYNEQFF

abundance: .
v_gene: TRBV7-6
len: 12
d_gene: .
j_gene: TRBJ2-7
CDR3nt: TGTGCCAGCAGCCCAACAGGCTACGAGCAGTACTTC
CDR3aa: CASSPTGYEQYF

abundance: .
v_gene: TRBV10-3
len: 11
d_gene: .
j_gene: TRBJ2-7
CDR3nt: TGTGCCATCAGTGAGTCTAACGAGCAGTACTTC
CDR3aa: CAISESNEQYF

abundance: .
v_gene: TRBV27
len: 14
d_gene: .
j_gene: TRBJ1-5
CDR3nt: TGTGCCAGCAGTTACGGTCAGGAATATCAGCCCCAGCATTTT
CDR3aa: CASSYGQEYQPQHF